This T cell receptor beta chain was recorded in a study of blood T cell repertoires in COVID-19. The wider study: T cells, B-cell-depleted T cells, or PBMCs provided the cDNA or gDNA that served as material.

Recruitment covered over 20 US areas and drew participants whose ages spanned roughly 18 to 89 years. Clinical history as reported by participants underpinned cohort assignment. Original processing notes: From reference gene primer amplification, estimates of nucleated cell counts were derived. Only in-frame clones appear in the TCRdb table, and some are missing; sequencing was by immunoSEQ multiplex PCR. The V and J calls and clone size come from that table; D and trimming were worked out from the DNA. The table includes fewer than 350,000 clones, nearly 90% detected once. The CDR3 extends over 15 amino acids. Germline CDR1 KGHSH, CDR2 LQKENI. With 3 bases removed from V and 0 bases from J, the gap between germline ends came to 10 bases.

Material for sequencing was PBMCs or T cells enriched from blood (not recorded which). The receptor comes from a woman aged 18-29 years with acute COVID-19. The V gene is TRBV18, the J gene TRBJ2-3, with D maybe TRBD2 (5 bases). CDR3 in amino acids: CASSPRLASTDTQYF. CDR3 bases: TGTGCCAGCTCACCGCGGCTAGCTAGCACAGATACGCAGTATTTT.